This entry features one T cell receptor beta chain sequence. Its antigen is not known. The sample belongs to a study of T cells expressing NK-cell markers. Study results and caveats: The study found dominant NKG2C+ clonotypes at about 1.0-7.0% of CD8+ T cells in several donors. These clonotypes also led the CD3+CD56-NKG2C+ fraction in a handful of donors.

Making the TCR beta cDNA relied on 5'RACE template switching with UMIs. TCRdb reprocessed the 5' RACE reads, with one entry per CDR3 protein and no DNA. With about 430,000 distinct CDR3 sequences in the sample, the ten largest clones hold 1.4%. Germline V gene data show CDR1 as DFQATT and CDR2 as SNEGSKA (reference sequence). This CDR3 has 14 amino acids. Sequenced material: blood T cells: a sorted CD56 or NKG2C T cell subset, CD4+ or CD8+ T cells, or bulk PBMC T cells (not recorded which). The sequence came from a woman aged 45-65 years in good health. V usage is TRBV20-1 and J usage is TRBJ1-1; TCRdb's D call of TRBD1 is untestable without DNA. CDR3 loop: CSASLPGTGGEAFF.